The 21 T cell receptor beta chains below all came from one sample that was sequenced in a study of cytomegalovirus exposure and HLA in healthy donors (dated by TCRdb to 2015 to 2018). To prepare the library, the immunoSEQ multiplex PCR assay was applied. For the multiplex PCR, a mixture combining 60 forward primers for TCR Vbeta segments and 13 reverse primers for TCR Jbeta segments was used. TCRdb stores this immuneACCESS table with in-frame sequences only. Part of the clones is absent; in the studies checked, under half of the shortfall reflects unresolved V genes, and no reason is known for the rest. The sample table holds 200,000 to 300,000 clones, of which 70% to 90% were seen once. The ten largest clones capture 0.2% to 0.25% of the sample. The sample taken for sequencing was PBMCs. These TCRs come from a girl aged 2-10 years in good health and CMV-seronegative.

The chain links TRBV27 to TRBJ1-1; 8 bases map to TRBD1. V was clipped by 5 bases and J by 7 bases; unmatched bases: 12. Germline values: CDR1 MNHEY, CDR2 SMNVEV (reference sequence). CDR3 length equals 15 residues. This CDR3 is CASSDRGPVQFEAFF. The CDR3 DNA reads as TGTGCCAGCAGTGACAGGGGTCCAGTCCAGTTTGAAGCTTTCTTT.

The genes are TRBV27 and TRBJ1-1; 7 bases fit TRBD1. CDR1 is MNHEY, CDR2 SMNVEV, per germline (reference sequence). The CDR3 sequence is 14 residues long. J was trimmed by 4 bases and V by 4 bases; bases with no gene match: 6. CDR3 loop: CASSYDRVLTEAFF. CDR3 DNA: TGTGCCAGCAGTTATGACAGGGTTCTCACTGAAGCTTTCTTT.

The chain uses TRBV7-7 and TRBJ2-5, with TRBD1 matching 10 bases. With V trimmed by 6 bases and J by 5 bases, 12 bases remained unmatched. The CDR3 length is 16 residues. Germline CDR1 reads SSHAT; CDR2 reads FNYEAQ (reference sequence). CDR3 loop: CASSLAFGQGGETQYF. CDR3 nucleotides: TGTGCCAGCAGTCTAGCCTTTGGACAGGGGGGGGAGACCCAGTACTTC. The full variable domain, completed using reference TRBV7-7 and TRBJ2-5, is GAGVSQSPRYKVTKRGQDVTLRCDPISSHATLYWYQQALGQGPEFLTYFNYEAQPDKSGLPSDRFSAERPEGSISTLTIQRTEQRDSAMYRCASSLAFGQGGETQYFGPGTRLLVL.

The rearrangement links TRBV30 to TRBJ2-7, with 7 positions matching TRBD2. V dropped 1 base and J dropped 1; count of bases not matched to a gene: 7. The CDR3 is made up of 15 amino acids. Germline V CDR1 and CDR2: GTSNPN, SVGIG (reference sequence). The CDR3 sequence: CAWSGQTGGSYEQYF. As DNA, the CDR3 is TGTGCCTGGAGTGGGCAAACGGGAGGATCCTACGAGCAGTACTTC.

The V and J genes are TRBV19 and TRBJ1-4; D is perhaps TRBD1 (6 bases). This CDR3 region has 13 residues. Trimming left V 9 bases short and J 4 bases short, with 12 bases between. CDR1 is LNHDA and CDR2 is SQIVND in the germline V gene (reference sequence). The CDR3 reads CASTGQINEKLFF. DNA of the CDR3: TGTGCCAGCACGGGACAAATTAATGAAAAACTGTTTTTT.

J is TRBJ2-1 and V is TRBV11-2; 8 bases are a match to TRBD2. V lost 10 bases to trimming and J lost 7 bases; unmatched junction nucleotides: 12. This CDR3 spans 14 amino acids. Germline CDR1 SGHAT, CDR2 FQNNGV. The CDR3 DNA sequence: TGTGCCACCAAAAGCGGGAGAGGGCCTAATGAGCAGTTCTTC. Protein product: CATKSGRGPNEQFF.

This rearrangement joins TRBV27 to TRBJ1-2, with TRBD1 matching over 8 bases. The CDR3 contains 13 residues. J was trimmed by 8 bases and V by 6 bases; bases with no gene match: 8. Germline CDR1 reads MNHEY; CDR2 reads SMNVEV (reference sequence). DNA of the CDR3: TGTGCCAGCAGCCACGGACAGGGTCAAGGCTACACCTTC. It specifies CASSHGQGQGYTF.

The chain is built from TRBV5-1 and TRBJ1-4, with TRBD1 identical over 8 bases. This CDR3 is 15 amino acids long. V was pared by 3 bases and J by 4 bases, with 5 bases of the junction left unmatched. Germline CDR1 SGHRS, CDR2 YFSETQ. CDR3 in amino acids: CASSWNRGVNEKLFF. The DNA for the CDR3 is TGCGCCAGCAGCTGGAACAGGGGGGTTAATGAAAAACTGTTTTTT.

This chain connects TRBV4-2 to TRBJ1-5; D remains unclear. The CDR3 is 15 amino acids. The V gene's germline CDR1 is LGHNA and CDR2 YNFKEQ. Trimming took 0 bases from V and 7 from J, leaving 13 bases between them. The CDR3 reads CASSQDARARQPQHF. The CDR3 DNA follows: TGTGCCAGCAGCCAAGACGCGAGGGCTCGGCAGCCCCAGCATTTT.

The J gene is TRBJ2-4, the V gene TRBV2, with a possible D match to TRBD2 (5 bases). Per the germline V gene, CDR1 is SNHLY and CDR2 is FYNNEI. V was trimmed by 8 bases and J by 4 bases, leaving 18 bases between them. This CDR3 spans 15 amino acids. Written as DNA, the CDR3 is TGTGCCAGCGGAGGTGGCGGCGTGGATAAAAACATTCAGTACTTC. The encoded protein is CASGGGGVDKNIQYF.

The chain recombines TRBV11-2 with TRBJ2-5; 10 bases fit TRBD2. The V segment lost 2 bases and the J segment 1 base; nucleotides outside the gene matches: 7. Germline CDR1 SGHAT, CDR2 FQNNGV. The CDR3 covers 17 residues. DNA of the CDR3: TGTGCCAGCAGCTTACTTCGGACTAGCGGTTTCCAAGAGACCCAGTACTTC. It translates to CASSLLRTSGFQETQYF.

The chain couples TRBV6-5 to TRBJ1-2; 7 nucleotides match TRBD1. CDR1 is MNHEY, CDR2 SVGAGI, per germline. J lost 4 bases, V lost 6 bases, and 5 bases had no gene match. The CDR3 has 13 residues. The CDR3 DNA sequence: TGTGCCAGCAGGGAGACAGGGACCTATGGCTACACCTTC. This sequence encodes CASRETGTYGYTF.

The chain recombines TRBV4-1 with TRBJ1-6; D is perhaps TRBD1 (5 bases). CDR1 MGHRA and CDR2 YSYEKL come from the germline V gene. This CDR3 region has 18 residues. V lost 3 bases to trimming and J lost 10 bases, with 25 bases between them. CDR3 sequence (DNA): TGCGCCAGCAGCCACCCTCTCTTTGACAGAGCTCTTGAATCACCCCTCCACTTT. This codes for CASSHPLFDRALESPLHF.

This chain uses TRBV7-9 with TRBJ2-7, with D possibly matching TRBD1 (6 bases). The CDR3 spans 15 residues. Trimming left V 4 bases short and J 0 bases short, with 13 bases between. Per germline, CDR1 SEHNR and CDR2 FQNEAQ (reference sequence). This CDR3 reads CASSSQGSSSYEQYF. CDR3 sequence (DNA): TGTGCCAGCAGCTCTCAGGGGTCCTCCTCCTACGAGCAGTACTTC.

CDR3 in amino acids: CSAGGQGGSGANVLTF. The CDR3 region has the DNA TGCAGCGCTGGGGGACAGGGAGGTTCTGGGGCCAACGTCCTGACTTTC. The chain links TRBV29-1 to TRBJ2-6; 9 bases are a match to TRBD1. CDR3 length: 16 amino acids. Losses at the gene ends were 7 bases for V and 1 base for J; bases not matched to a gene: 8. Germline loops: CDR1 SQVTM, CDR2 ANQGSEA.

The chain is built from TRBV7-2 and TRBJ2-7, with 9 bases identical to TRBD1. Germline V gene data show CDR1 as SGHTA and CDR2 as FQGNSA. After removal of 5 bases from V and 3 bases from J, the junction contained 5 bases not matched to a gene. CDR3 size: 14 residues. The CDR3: CASSPTGGNYEQYF. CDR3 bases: TGTGCCAGCAGCCCGACAGGGGGTAACTACGAGCAGTACTTC.

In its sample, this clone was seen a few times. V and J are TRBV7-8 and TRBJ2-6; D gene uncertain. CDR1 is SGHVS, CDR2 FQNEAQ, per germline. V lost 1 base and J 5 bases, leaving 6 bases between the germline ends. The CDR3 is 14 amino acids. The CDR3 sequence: CASSLGDRANVLTF. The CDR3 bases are TGTGCCAGCAGCTTAGGCGACAGGGCCAACGTCCTGACTTTC.

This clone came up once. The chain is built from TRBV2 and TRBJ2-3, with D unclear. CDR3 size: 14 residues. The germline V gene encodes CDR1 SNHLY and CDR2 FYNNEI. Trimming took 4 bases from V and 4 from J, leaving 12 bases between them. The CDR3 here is CASSALQVADTQYF. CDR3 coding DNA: TGTGCCAGCAGTGCCCTCCAGGTCGCAGATACGCAGTATTTT.

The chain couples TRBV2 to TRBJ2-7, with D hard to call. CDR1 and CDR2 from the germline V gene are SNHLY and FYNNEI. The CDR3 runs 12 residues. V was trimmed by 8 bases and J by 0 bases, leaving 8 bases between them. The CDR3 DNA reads TGTGCCAGCGTTGGTAGCTCCTACGAGCAGTACTTC. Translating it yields CASVGSSYEQYF.

The CDR3 reads CSAIRVYEQYF. The DNA of the CDR3 is TGCAGTGCTATCAGGGTCTACGAGCAGTACTTC. This sequence joins TRBV20-1 and TRBJ2-7; tentative D call: TRBD1 (5 bases). V was pared by 4 bases and J by 3 bases, with 7 bases between. This CDR3 has 11 residues. Germline loops: CDR1 DFQATT, CDR2 SNEGSKA (reference sequence).

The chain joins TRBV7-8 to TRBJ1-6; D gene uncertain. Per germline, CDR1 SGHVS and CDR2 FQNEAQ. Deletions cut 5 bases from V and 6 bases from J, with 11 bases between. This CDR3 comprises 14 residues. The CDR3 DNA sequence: TGTGCCAGCAGCGCACTCTCGGGTAATTCACCCCTCCACTTT. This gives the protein CASSALSGNSPLHF. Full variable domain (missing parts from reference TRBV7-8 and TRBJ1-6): GAGVSQSPRYKVAKRGQDVALRCDPISGHVSLFWYQQALGQGPEFLTYFQNEAQLDKSGLPSDRFFAERPEGSVSTLKIQRTQQEDSAVYLCASSALSGNSPLHFGNGTRLTVT.